The 19 T cell receptor beta chains below were found in one sample sequenced in a study of early T cells in non-severe SARS-CoV-2 infection. MiXCR, run by TCRdb on the 5' RACE reads, gives a single entry per CDR3 protein. This sample has 45,000 to 70,000 distinct CDR3 sequences, with 11% found just once. Sequences were obtained from whole blood. The receptors derive from an adult who was a healthcare worker with PCR-confirmed SARS-CoV-2 infection or an uninfected control (not recorded which).

J is TRBJ2-7 and V is TRBV29-1, with TRBD1 identical over 10 bases. The germline gives CDR1 SQVTM, CDR2 ANQGSEA. There are 13 residues in the CDR3. The V and J ends lost 1 base and 5 bases, in that order; junction bases with no gene match: 2. CDR3 DNA sequence: TGCAGCGTTGAAGGGACAGGGGGGGACGAGCAGTACTTC. Translation gives CSVEGTGGDEQYF.

This clonotype came up many times. The J gene is TRBJ2-1, the V gene TRBV20-1; 12 bases map to TRBD2. The junction had 5 bases not matched to a gene; V was cut back by 5 bases and J by 6 bases. The germline CDR1 and CDR2 sequences are DFQATT and SNEGSKA (reference sequence). The CDR3 covers 14 residues. The CDR3 reads CSAPRTSGANEQFF. CDR3 nucleotide sequence: TGCAGTGCTCCACGGACTAGCGGGGCCAATGAGCAGTTCTTC.

There are many counts of this clonotype. The J gene is TRBJ1-1, the V gene TRBV5-1; TRBD1 is a possible D gene (5 bases). The germline gives CDR1 SGHRS, CDR2 YFSETQ. The ends were cut back, 4 bases at V and 1 base at J, with 14 bases in the middle. The CDR3 totals 15 residues. The CDR3 loop reads CASSRMNGGNTEAFF. Here the CDR3 DNA reads TGCGCCAGCAGCCGTATGAACGGGGGGAACACTGAAGCTTTCTTT.

In DNA, the CDR3 is TGTGCCAGCAGTGAAATAAACAGGGACAATGAGCAGTTCTTC. Protein product: CASSEINRDNEQFF. The genes are TRBV2 and TRBJ2-1, with D possibly TRBD1 on 6 matching bases. CDR3 length: 14 residues. CDR1 is SNHLY and CDR2 is FYNNEI in the germline V gene. V was trimmed by 2 bases and J by 5 bases, leaving 10 bases between them.

V usage is TRBV12-3 or TRBV12-4 and J usage is TRBJ1-1; D is undetermined. V lost 8 bases and J lost 7, with 26 bases in between. The CDR3 totals 16 residues. DNA for the CDR3: TGTGCCAGCGGCTTTTCCCCGGACCAGAGTAGTATTGAAGCTTTCTTT. It is translated as CASGFSPDQSSIEAFF.

This chain links TRBV10-2 with TRBJ2-5, with D tentatively TRBD1 (6 bases). The germline gives CDR1 WSHSY, CDR2 SAAADI. The V end lost 2 bases, the J end lost 11 bases, and 12 bases lay between the germline ends. This CDR3 is 12 amino acids long. CDR3 sequence (DNA): TGCGCCAGCAGTGAGGACGGGACACGGCAGTACTTC. It is translated as CASSEDGTRQYF.

The chain has TRBV15 and TRBJ1-5; D gene ambiguous. The CDR3 has 18 amino acids. CDR1 is LNHNV, CDR2 YYDKDF, per germline (reference sequence). V dropped 0 bases and J dropped 1 base, with 16 bases sitting between them. CDR3 DNA: TGTGCCACCAGCAGAGAGGTATTCTTGGCACAGAGCAATCAGCCCCAGCATTTT. This gives the protein CATSREVFLAQSNQPQHF.

This clonotype has a count of ten or more. DNA for the CDR3: TGCAGTGCTAGGGAACTAGCGGGGGGGTACAATGAGCAGTTCTTC. Protein product: CSARELAGGYNEQFF. V is TRBV20-1 and J is TRBJ2-1; the match to TRBD2 covers 13 bases. Trimming took 3 bases from V and 4 from J; bases not matched to a gene: 3. There are 15 residues in the CDR3. Germline CDR1 DFQATT, CDR2 SNEGSKA (reference sequence).

The chain employs TRBV7-8 and TRBJ2-5; D is possibly TRBD1 or TRBD2 (5 bases each). The CDR3 runs to 16 residues. V lost 0 bases to trimming and J lost 2 bases, with 13 bases between them. CDR1 and CDR2 (germline): SGHVS, FQNEAQ. The CDR3 region is CASSLAKRGPQETQYF. Here the CDR3 DNA reads TGTGCCAGCAGCTTAGCTAAGAGGGGCCCGCAAGAGACCCAGTACTTC.

This clonotype was detected a few times. The J gene is TRBJ1-6, the V gene TRBV5-1, with TRBD1 matching 7 bases. Per germline, CDR1 SGHRS and CDR2 YFSETQ. The CDR3 is 16 residues long. V was pared by 0 bases and J by 4 bases, with 4 bases of the junction left unmatched. The CDR3 DNA reads TGCGCCAGCAGCTTGGCGGGACAGAGGTATAATTCACCCCTCCACTTT. It is translated as CASSLAGQRYNSPLHF.

This clonotype has at least ten counts. This chain joins TRBV20-1 and TRBJ1-2, with TRBD1 matching over 8 bases. Germline CDR1 reads DFQATT; CDR2 reads SNEGSKA (reference sequence). The trim removed 6 bases at V and 2 bases at J, leaving 5 bases unmatched. The CDR3 loop spans 13 amino acids. The CDR3 sequence: CSAGTGLNYGYTF. The CDR3 nucleotides read TGCAGTGCAGGGACAGGCCTAAACTATGGCTACACCTTC.

This clonotype was seen a few times. The J gene is TRBJ2-3, the V gene TRBV6-6; a weak D match, TRBD1 (6 bases). CDR3 size: 15 residues. With 5 bases removed from V and 1 base from J, the gap between germline ends came to 13 bases. Germline V gene data show CDR1 as MNHNY and CDR2 as SVGAGI (reference sequence). The CDR3 protein is CASSKQGLGTDTQYF. The CDR3 DNA reads as TGTGCCAGCAGTAAACAGGGCTTGGGCACAGATACGCAGTATTTT.

The table lists this clonotype with many counts. This chain links TRBV5-6 with TRBJ1-2; TRBD1 is a possible D gene (5 bases). This CDR3 region has 13 residues. Trimming took off 5 bases at V and 2 bases at J, with 10 bases between the two ends. In germline, CDR1 is SGHDT, CDR2 YYEEEE. This CDR3 is CASSLDSNYGYTF. The CDR3 DNA reads as TGTGCCAGCAGTCTAGACAGCAACTATGGCTACACCTTC. Combining the CDR3 with reference TRBV5-6 and TRBJ1-2 gives the whole variable domain DAGVTQSPTHLIKTRGQQVTLRCSPKSGHDTVSWYQQALGQGPQFIFQYYEEEERQRGNFPDRFSGHQFPNYSSELNVNALLLGDSALYLCASSLDSNYGYTFGSGTRLTVV.

Many counts were recorded for this clonotype. V usage is TRBV4-2 and J usage is TRBJ1-1; D is undetermined. Germline V lookup: CDR1 LGHNA, CDR2 YNFKEQ. This CDR3 has 15 residues. Between the trimmed V and J ends, which lost 3 bases and 1 base, there was a span of 12 bases. CDR3 nucleotides: TGTGCCAGCAGCCAGGTCTTCGGGAGGAACACTGAAGCTTTCTTT. Translated: CASSQVFGRNTEAFF.

This clonotype appeared many times. V is TRBV29-1 and J is TRBJ2-5, with 7 bases lining up with TRBD1. CDR1 is SQVTM, CDR2 ANQGSEA, per germline. The CDR3 consists of 12 residues. V lost 4 bases and J lost 5; bases outside the gene matches: 4. Here the CDR3 reads CSVGQGVETQYF. DNA for the CDR3: TGCAGCGTTGGGCAGGGGGTCGAGACCCAGTACTTC. The full variable domain, with the rest looked up from reference TRBV29-1 and TRBJ2-5, is SAVISQKPSRDICQRGTSLTIQCQVDSQVTMMFWYRQQPGQSLTLIATANQGSEATYESGFVIDKFPISRPNLTFSTLTVSNMSPEDSSIYLCSVGQGVETQYFGPGTRLLVL.

This clonotype was detected only a few times. The CDR3: CATSREVRADTEAFF. The CDR3 nucleotides are TGTGCCACCAGCAGAGAGGTCAGGGCGGACACTGAAGCTTTCTTT. The V and J genes are TRBV15 and TRBJ1-1; D may be TRBD1 (5 bases). CDR3 length: 15 amino acids. Germline CDR1 LNHNV, CDR2 YYDKDF (reference sequence). V was shortened by 0 bases and J by 3 bases, with 11 bases between the two germline ends.

CDR3: CASSLTAQETQYF. For the CDR3, the DNA is TGCGCCAGCAGCTTAACAGCCCAAGAGACCCAGTACTTC. The rearrangement links TRBV5-1 to TRBJ2-5, with D uncertain. CDR1 and CDR2 from the germline V gene are SGHRS and YFSETQ. V gave up 2 bases and J gave up 1 base, with 6 bases separating them. The length of the CDR3 is 13 residues.

The CDR3 reads CASSLEGQGAASGEQYF. The CDR3 DNA reads TGCGCCAGCAGCTTGGAGGGACAGGGGGCTGCCTCCGGCGAGCAGTACTTC. The chain has TRBV5-1 and TRBJ2-7, with 12 bases fitting TRBD1. CDR3 size: 17 residues. Germline CDR1 SGHRS, CDR2 YFSETQ. V dropped 0 bases and J dropped 6; count of bases not matched to a gene: 10.

This clonotype was counted between two and nine times. The CDR3 nucleotides read TGCGCCAGCAGTGACTTTTCCAGTGGACTGGGATCGAACACCGGGGAGCTGTTTTTT. It yields the protein CASSDFSSGLGSNTGELFF. This chain uses TRBV10-1 with TRBJ2-2; D is possibly TRBD2 (5 bases). CDR3 size: 19 residues. V was cut by 3 bases and J by 0 bases, with 20 bases left in between. Per germline, CDR1 WNHNN and CDR2 SYGVQD (reference sequence).